A selection of T cell receptor beta chains follows, all from one sample in a study of T cell changes during pregnancy in multiple sclerosis. The method was immunoSEQ multiplex PCR; TCRdb's version includes in-frame clones alone and lacks a portion of them. This sample has roughly 50,000 clones, with approximately 92% found just once. This specimen consisted of CD4+ T cells from peripheral blood mononuclear cells, obtained in the third trimester of pregnancy. Receptors were obtained from a female donor with multiple sclerosis, enrolled in a pregnancy study. Each CDR3 is given with its conserved first and last residue. D genes are given only for firm matches. Size is omitted from some rows. Given values are once, few, many or a class for expanded clones.

d_gene,abundance,v_gene,j_gene,CDR3nt,CDR3aa
.,medium-sized,TRBV4-1,TRBJ1-2,TGCGCCAGCAGCCAAGATCCGGGAGGCCGGGGGACCTTC,CASSQDPGGRGTF
TRBD1,.,TRBV6-1,TRBJ1-5,TGTGCCAGCAGTGTGGGGACAGGGGGCAATCAGCCCCAGCATTTT,CASSVGTGGNQPQHF
.,once,TRBV7-6,TRBJ1-3,TGTGCCAGCAGCCTGACAGTTACTGGAAACACCATATATTTT,CASSLTVTGNTIYF
.,.,TRBV19,TRBJ1-4,TGTGCCAGCGAGGGTATCACTAATGAAAAACTGTTTTTT,CASEGITNEKLFF
.,.,TRBV5-1,TRBJ1-6,TGCGCCAGCAGCCCGGCGGGCGTTAATTCACCCCTCCACTTT,CASSPAGVNSPLHF
TRBD1,.,TRBV7-9,TRBJ1-2,TGTGCCAGCAGCTTAGAAGGGGTCAGGGGGCGCGGCTACACCTTC,CASSLEGVRGRGYTF
TRBD1,.,TRBV10-3,TRBJ2-7,TGTGCCATCAGGGTTCCGACAGGGACCTCCTACGAGCAGTACTTC,CAIRVPTGTSYEQYF
TRBD1,once,TRBV6-5,TRBJ2-7,TGTGCCAGCAGTCGGACAGGGATCTACGAGCAGTACTTC,CASSRTGIYEQYF
TRBD1,.,TRBV6-1,TRBJ2-2,TGTGCCACCCGGACAGGGACGAACACCGGGGAGCTGTTTTTT,CATRTGTNTGELFF
.,once,TRBV29-1,TRBJ1-2,TGCAGCGGCATCACAGTTAACTATGGCTACACCTTC,CSGITVNYGYTF
.,.,TRBV2,TRBJ2-7,TGTGCCAGCAGCGCCTACGAGCAGTACTTC,CASSAYEQYF
.,.,TRBV18,TRBJ1-1,TGTGCCAGCTCACCACTCCCCCTACTCGGGGGGGTCGGCACTGAAGCTTTCTTT,CASSPLPLLGGVGTEAFF
TRBD2,.,TRBV18,TRBJ2-7,TGTGCCAGCTCACTCGCACTAGCGGGAAATTTTCGCGAGCAGTACTTC,CASSLALAGNFREQYF
.,.,TRBV19,TRBJ1-2,TGTGCCAGTAGTATAGTTAGCGGGCAGGGACCGACTAACTATGGCTACACCTTC,CASSIVSGQGPTNYGYTF
.,.,TRBV18,TRBJ2-7,TGTGCCAGCTCACAGGGGCAGACCTACGAGCAGTACTTC,CASSQGQTYEQYF
.,.,TRBV7-2,TRBJ1-5,TGTGCCAGCAGCCCGGGGGGAGGCAATCAGCCCCAGCATTTT,CASSPGGGNQPQHF
.,.,TRBV30,TRBJ1-2,TGTGCCTGGAGTGATGCGGGTTTCGGTACTGGCTACACCTTC,CAWSDAGFGTGYTF
.,once,TRBV7-9,TRBJ2-7,TGTGCCAGCAGCTTCTCCAGGGACGAGCAGTACTTC,CASSFSRDEQYF
TRBD2,.,TRBV5-1,TRBJ2-4,TGCGCCAGCAGCTTGGGGGGACTAGCGGGGGGCCAAGCCAAAAACATTCAGTACTTC,CASSLGGLAGGQAKNIQYF
TRBD1,.,TRBV6-1,TRBJ1-1,TGTGCCAGCAGTAGAACAGGGGATACTGAAGCTTTCTTT,CASSRTGDTEAFF
TRBD1,once,TRBV7-8,TRBJ1-2,TGTGCCAGCAGCTCGACAGGGTATGGCTACACCTTC,CASSSTGYGYTF
TRBD1,.,TRBV29-1,TRBJ1-4,TGCAGCGGGGGGACAGGGACTGGAGAAAAACTGTTTTTT,CSGGTGTGEKLFF
TRBD1,.,TRBV7-6,TRBJ2-7,TGTGCCAGCAGCTCAAGAATGGACAGGGACGGGTACGAGCAGTACTTC,CASSSRMDRDGYEQYF
.,.,TRBV6-6,TRBJ2-2,TGTGCCAGCAGCGATCCTCCGACAACCGGGGAGCTGTTTTTT,CASSDPPTTGELFF
TRBD1,once,TRBV28,TRBJ2-3,TGTGCCAGCTCCCAGGGGGCTACAGATACGCAGTATTTT,CASSQGATDTQYF
.,.,TRBV6-1,TRBJ2-2,TGTGCCAGCAACTTGTGGGCTTCGAACACCGGGGAGCTGTTTTTT,CASNLWASNTGELFF
TRBD1,once,TRBV5-1,TRBJ2-2,TGCGCCAGCAGCTATTCGACAGGGGGAAACACCGGGGAGCTGTTTTTT,CASSYSTGGNTGELFF
.,.,TRBV7-9,TRBJ1-3,TGTGCCAGCAGCTTAGCGCGGGAGGTGGCTGGAAACACCATATATTTT,CASSLAREVAGNTIYF
TRBD2,.,TRBV5-8,TRBJ2-3,TGTGCCAGCAGACAGACTAGCTGGGCTGGGTCAGATACGCAGTATTTT,CASRQTSWAGSDTQYF
TRBD2,.,TRBV30,TRBJ2-7,TGTGCCTGGAGTGTACGGAGCGGGAGCCTCTACGAGCAGTACTTC,CAWSVRSGSLYEQYF
.,.,TRBV12-5,TRBJ1-5,TGTGCTAGTGGTTTGGTACGCGGGGGGAATCAGCCCCAGCATTTT,CASGLVRGGNQPQHF
.,.,TRBV2,TRBJ2-5,TGTGCCAGCAGTGACCGGACTGGGGGCAGGGAGACCCAGTACTTC,CASSDRTGGRETQYF
.,.,TRBV28,TRBJ1-5,TGTGCCAGCAGTTTCCATTCGGCCGGAGATCAGCCCCAGCATTTT,CASSFHSAGDQPQHF
.,.,TRBV19,TRBJ1-5,TGTGCCAGTAGTATCGGAGAGGGGACTGGGCCCCAGCATTTT,CASSIGEGTGPQHF
.,.,TRBV7-2,TRBJ2-2,TGTGCCAGCAGCTCGGGGGTCCCCACCGGGGAGCTGTTTTTT,CASSSGVPTGELFF
.,.,TRBV10-2,TRBJ2-5,TGCGCCAGCAGGAAAAACGGACGGGAAGGAGAGACCCAGTACTTC,CASRKNGREGETQYF
TRBD2,.,TRBV18,TRBJ2-2,TGTGCCAGCTCACCTGGGACTAGCGGCACCGGGGAGCTGTTTTTT,CASSPGTSGTGELFF
.,.,TRBV6-6,TRBJ1-5,TGTGCCAGCTCGTTACAACGGGACATTAGCAATCAGCCCCAGCATTTT,CASSLQRDISNQPQHF
.,once,TRBV25-1,TRBJ1-2,TGTGCCAGCAGTTCTCAAACAGGGTCAAGTTCTGGCTACACCTTC,CASSSQTGSSSGYTF
.,once,TRBV27,TRBJ1-1,TGTGCCAGCAGTTTGTTGACATTGAACACTGAAGCTTTCTTT,CASSLLTLNTEAFF
.,.,TRBV6-6,TRBJ1-1,TGTGCCAGCACCTCTCTCCAGGGAGGCACTGAAGCTTTCTTT,CASTSLQGGTEAFF
TRBD1,.,TRBV6-1,TRBJ1-1,TGTGCCAGCAGTCCCCCCAGACAGGGCACTGAAGCTTTCTTT,CASSPPRQGTEAFF
.,.,TRBV9,TRBJ2-3,TGTGCCAGCACCCGAGTCCTAGCAGATACGCAGTATTTT,CASTRVLADTQYF
.,.,TRBV10-2,TRBJ1-2,TGCGCCAGCAGTGAGCCGACAAGCTATGGCTACACCTTC,CASSEPTSYGYTF
.,few,TRBV5-1,TRBJ1-6,TGCGCCAGCAGCTTCGGGGATTATAATTCACCCCTCCACTTT,CASSFGDYNSPLHF
.,.,TRBV27,TRBJ2-7,TGTGCCAGCAGTTTCAGGGTCGGGGCGGGGGAGCAGTACTTC,CASSFRVGAGEQYF
.,.,TRBV4-2,TRBJ2-7,TGTGCCAGCAGCCAAGACCCCGGGACAACGGGGGGCGAGCAGTACTTC,CASSQDPGTTGGEQYF
.,once,TRBV5-1,TRBJ2-7,TGCGCCAGCAGCCCTGGACAGTACTCCTACGAGCAGTACTTC,CASSPGQYSYEQYF
TRBD1,.,TRBV6-5,TRBJ1-3,TGTGCCAGCAGTACAGGGACAGGGGCGGGAAACACCATATATTTT,CASSTGTGAGNTIYF
.,.,TRBV2,TRBJ2-2,TGTGCCAGCAAGGTCAGCGTCACCGGGGAGCTGTTTTTT,CASKVSVTGELFF
.,once,TRBV27,TRBJ1-6,TGTGCCAGCAGTTTTAACTCGGGAACCTATAATTCACCCCTCCACTTT,CASSFNSGTYNSPLHF
.,.,TRBV5-1,TRBJ2-7,TGCGCCAGCAGCTTGGTCGCAGGAACCTACGAGCAGTACTTC,CASSLVAGTYEQYF
TRBD1,few,TRBV25-1,TRBJ1-2,TGTGCCAGCAGTGTCTCCGGGACAGGCGTTAATGGCTACACCTTC,CASSVSGTGVNGYTF
.,.,TRBV5-6,TRBJ1-1,TGTGCCAGCAGCCCGGGGGGGAGGAACACTGAAGCTTTCTTT,CASSPGGRNTEAFF
.,.,TRBV19,TRBJ2-4,TGTGCCAGTAGTTTTCTCCAGACAGGACTAGCCAAAAACATTCAGTACTTC,CASSFLQTGLAKNIQYF
TRBD2,.,TRBV10-3,TRBJ2-2,TGTGCCTGCCAAAGGGCGGGAGAGGCCGGGGAGCTGTTTTTT,CACQRAGEAGELFF
TRBD1,.,TRBV2,TRBJ1-5,TGTGCCAGCAGTGAAGTCGGGACAGGGGGCTTGAAGCCCCAGCATTTT,CASSEVGTGGLKPQHF
TRBD2,.,TRBV11-3,TRBJ2-2,TGTGCCAGCAGCCCACTCGCGGGGGAGAACACCGGGGAGCTGTTTTTT,CASSPLAGENTGELFF
TRBD2,few,TRBV18,TRBJ2-1,TGTGCCAGCTCCTGGACTAGCGGGACTTCCTACAATGAGCAGTTCTTC,CASSWTSGTSYNEQFF
TRBD1,.,TRBV28,TRBJ1-5,TGTGCCAGCAGTCTGGACAGGGAGTGGGAACAGCCCCAGCATTTT,CASSLDREWEQPQHF